This TCR beta chain was sequenced during a study of blood T cell repertoires in COVID-19. Background on the study: The origin of the acute and convalescent COVID-19 samples was the United States, Italy and Spain.

In the original processing: Amplification from reference gene primers served as the basis for estimated nucleated cell counts. The method was immunoSEQ multiplex PCR; TCRdb's version includes in-frame clones alone and lacks a portion of them. Clone size and V and J calls were adopted from that table, with D and trimming inferred from the DNA. Of 100,000 or so clones in the sample, more than 80% were seen once. CDR1 and CDR2 (germline): GTSNPN, SVGIG (reference sequence). V shed 0 bases and J shed 4 bases, with 15 bases lying between them. This CDR3 contains 15 residues. In this sample, this clone turned up once.

Sequencing was carried out using peripheral blood. J is TRBJ1-2 and V is TRBV30; the D is unclear. The clonotype originates from a human donor in a cohort sampled during active COVID-19. The CDR3 region is CAWSVAAIVGYGYTF. CDR3 bases: TGTGCCTGGAGTGTAGCGGCCATCGTGGGCTATGGCTACACCTTC. Together with reference TRBV30 and TRBJ1-2, the CDR3 gives the full variable domain: SQTIHQWPATLVQPVGSPLSLECTVEGTSNPNLYWYRQAAGRGLQLLFYSVGIGQISSEVPQNLSASRPQDRQFILSSKKLLLSDSGFYLCAWSVAAIVGYGYTFGSGTRLTVV.